Many counts were recorded for the clone carrying this TCR beta chain. The data derive from a study of metastatic and nonmetastatic thyroid tumors. TCRdb reanalyzed the PCR reads via MiXCR. The sample shows 21,000 or so clones, about 30% of them seen only once. Patients had received no treatment of any kind before thyroid surgery. Sequencing was carried out using blood. This TCR was recovered from a female donor with papillary thyroid cancer or a benign thyroid nodule (not recorded which). Some clones in this sample may be carry-over from other donors' samples.

The CDR3 DNA reads as TGTGCCAGCAGTAAGTTCGGGGGGACGAGGACTGAAGCTTTCTTT. As protein: CASSKFGGTRTEAFF. The chain recombines TRBV27 with TRBJ1-1; perhaps TRBD1 as D (5 bases). The CDR3 is 15 residues long. V was clipped by 5 bases and J by 5 bases, with 18 bases between them. In germline, CDR1 is MNHEY, CDR2 SMNVEV (reference sequence).